The clone carrying this T cell receptor beta chain turned up a few times. What it binds is unknown. The CDR3 runs to 15 residues. Trimming stripped 4 bases from V and 4 bases from J, with 11 bases between. Germline assignment: CDR1 MNHNS and CDR2 SASEGT. TCR beta CDR3 regions were amplified from RNA transcripts. A first-round RT-PCR of the TCR CDR3 used the HTBI primer set. Each CDR3 protein gets one entry after TCRdb re-called the multiplex PCR reads with MiXCR. The sample holds around 520,000 distinct CDR3 sequences, roughly a quarter seen once. This sample is drawn from a study of T cells in Graves' hyperthyroidism and ophthalmopathy. Points from the study as a whole: Most clonotypes that expanded in the thyroid above 0.001 also showed up in blood.

The sample consisted of blood. The TCR was taken from a woman in her twenties or thirties with Graves' ophthalmopathy. This chain connects TRBV6-1 to TRBJ2-6; no reliable D call. As DNA, the CDR3 is TGTGCCAGCAGTGTAGGGTTTTCAGGGGCCAACGTCCTGACTTTC. Residues: CASSVGFSGANVLTF.